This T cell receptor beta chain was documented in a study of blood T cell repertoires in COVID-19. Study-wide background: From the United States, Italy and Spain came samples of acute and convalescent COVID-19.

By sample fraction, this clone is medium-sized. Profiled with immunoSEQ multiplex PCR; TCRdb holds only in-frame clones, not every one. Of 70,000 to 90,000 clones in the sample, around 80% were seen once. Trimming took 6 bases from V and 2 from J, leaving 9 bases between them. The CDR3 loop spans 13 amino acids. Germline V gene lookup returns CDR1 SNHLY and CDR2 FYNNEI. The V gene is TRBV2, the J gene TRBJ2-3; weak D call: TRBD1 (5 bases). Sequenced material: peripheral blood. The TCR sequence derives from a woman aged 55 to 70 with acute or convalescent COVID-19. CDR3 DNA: TGTGCCAGCAGCAGGGATGTCACAGATACGCAGTATTTT. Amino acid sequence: CASSRDVTDTQYF.